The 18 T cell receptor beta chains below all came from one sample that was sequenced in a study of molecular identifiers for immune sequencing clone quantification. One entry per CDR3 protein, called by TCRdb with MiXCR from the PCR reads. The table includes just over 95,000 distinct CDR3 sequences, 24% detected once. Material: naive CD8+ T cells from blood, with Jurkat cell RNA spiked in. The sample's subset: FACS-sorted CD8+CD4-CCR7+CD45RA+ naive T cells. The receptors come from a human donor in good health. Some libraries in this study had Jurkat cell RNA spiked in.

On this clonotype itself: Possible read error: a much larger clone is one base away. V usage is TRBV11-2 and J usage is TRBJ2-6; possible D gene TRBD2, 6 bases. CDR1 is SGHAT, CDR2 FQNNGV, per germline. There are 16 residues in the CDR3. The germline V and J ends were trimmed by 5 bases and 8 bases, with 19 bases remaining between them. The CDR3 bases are TGTGCCAGCAGCCTACGACCCCTCGGAGGGACCAACGTCCTGACTTTC. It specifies CASSLRPLGGTNVLTF.

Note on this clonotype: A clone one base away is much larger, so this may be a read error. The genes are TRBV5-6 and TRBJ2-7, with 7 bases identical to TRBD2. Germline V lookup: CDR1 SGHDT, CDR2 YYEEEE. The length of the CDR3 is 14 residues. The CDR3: CASSPWGGLYEQSF. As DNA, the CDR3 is TGTGCCAGCAGCCCCTGGGGGGGTCTCTACGAGCAGTCCTTC. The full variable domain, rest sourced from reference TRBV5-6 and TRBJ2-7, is DAGVTQSPTHLIKTRGQQVTLRCSPKSGHDTVSWYQQALGQGPQFIFQYYEEEERQRGNFPDRFSGHQFPNYSSELNVNALLLGDSALYLCASSPWGGLYEQSFGPGTRLTVT.

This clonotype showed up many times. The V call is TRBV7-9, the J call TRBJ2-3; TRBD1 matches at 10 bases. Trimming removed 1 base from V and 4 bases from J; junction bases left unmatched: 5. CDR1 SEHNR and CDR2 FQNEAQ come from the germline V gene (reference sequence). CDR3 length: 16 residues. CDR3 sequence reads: CASSLGLGQGADTQYF. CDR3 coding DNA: TGTGCCAGCAGCTTAGGGCTAGGACAGGGGGCAGATACGCAGTATTTT.

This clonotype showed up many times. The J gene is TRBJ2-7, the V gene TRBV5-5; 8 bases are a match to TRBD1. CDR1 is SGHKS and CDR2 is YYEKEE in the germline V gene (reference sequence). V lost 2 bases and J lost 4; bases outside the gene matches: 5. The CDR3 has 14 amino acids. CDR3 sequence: CASSFVDRAYEQYF. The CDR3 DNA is TGTGCCAGCAGCTTCGTGGACAGGGCTTACGAGCAGTACTTC.

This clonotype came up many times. The CDR3 here is CASTFGTDTGELFF. The CDR3 DNA sequence: TGTGCCAGCACCTTTGGGACAGACACCGGGGAGCTGTTTTTT. The rearrangement uses TRBV7-6 and TRBJ2-2; 7 positions agree with TRBD1. The ends lost 7 bases at V and 3 bases at J; junction bases unmatched: 5. Looked up from germline, CDR1 is SGHVS and CDR2 is FNYEAQ. This CDR3 comprises 14 residues.

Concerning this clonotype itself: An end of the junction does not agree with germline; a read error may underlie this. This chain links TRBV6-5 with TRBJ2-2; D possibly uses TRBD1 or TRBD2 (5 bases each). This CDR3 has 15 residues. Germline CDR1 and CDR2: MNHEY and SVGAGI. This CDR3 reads CASSYGLAGDGELIF. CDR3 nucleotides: TGTGCCAGCAGTTACGGGTTAGCCGGGGACGGGGAGCTGATTTTT.

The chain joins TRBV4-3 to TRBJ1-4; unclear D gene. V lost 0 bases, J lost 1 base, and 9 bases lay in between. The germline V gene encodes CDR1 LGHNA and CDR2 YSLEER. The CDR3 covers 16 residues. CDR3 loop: CASSQEVTLTNEKLFF. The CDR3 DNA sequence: TGCGCCAGCAGCCAAGAGGTTACCCTAACTAATGAAAAACTGTTTTTT.

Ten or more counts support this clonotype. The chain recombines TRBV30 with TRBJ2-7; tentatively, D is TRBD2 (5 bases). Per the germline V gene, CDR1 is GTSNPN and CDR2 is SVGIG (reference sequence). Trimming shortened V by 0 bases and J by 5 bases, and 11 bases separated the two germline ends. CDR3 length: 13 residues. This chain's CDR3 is CAWSVLQEDEQYF. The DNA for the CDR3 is TGTGCCTGGAGTGTACTCCAGGAGGACGAGCAGTACTTC.

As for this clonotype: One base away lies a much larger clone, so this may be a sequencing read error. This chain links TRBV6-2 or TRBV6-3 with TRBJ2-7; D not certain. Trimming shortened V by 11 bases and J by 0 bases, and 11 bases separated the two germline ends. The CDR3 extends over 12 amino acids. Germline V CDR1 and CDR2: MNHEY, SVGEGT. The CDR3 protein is CASHPGSYEQYF. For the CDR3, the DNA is TGTGCCTCCCATCCCGGCTCCTACGAGCAGTACTTC.

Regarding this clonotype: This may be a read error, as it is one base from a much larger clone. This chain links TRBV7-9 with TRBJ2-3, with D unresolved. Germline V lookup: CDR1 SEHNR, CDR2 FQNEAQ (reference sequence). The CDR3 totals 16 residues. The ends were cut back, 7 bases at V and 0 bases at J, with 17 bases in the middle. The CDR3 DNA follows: TGTGCCAGCAACATAATAAAAGTTACTAGCACAGATACGCAGTATTTT. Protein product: CASNIIKVTSTDTQYF.

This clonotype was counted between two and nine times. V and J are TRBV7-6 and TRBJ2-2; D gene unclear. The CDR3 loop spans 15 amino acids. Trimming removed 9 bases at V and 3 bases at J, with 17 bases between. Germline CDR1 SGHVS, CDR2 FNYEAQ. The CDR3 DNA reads TGTGCCAGTGCTAGGTTCGGGTCGGACACCGGGGAGCTGTTTTTT. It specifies CASARFGSDTGELFF.

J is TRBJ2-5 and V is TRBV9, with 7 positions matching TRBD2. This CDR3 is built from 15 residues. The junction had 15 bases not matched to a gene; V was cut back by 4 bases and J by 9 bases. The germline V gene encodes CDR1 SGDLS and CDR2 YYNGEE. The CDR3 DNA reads TGTGCCAGCAGCCTCCTGGACGGGGGGTGGGAGGCCCAGTACTTC. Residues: CASSLLDGGWEAQYF.

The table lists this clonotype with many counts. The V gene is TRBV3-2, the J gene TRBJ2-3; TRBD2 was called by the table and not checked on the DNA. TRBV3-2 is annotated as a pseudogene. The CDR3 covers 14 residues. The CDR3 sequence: CASMAEAGPDTQYF. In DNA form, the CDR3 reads TGTGCCAGCATGGCGGAGGCGGGCCCAGATACGCAGTATTTT.

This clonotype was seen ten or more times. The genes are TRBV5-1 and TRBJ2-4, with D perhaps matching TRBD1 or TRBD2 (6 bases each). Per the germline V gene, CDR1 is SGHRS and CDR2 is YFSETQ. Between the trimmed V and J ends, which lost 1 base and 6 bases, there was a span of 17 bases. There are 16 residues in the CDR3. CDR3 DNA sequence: TGCGCCAGCAGCTTGATCGGGGGCGCGAATGGAAACATTCAGTACTTC. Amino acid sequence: CASSLIGGANGNIQYF.

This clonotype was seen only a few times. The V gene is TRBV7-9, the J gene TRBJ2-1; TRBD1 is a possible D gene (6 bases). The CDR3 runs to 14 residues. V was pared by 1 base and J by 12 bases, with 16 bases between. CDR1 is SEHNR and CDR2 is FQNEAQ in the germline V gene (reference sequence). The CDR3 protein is CASSLDQGILGQFF. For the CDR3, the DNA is TGTGCCAGCAGCTTAGATCAGGGGATTCTAGGGCAGTTCTTC. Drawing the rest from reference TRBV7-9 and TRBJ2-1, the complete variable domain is DTGVSQNPRHKITKRGQNVTFRCDPISEHNRLYWYRQTLGQGPEFLTYFQNEAQLEKSRLLSDRFSAERPKGSFSTLEIQRTEQGDSAMYLCASSLDQGILGQFFGPGTRLTVL.

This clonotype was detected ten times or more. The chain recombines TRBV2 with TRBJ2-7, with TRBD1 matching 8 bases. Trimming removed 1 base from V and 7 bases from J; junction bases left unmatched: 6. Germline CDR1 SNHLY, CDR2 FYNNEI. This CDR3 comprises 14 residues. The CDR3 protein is CASSEGQGYAEQYF. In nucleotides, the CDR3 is TGTGCCAGCAGTGAAGGACAGGGGTACGCAGAGCAGTACTTC.

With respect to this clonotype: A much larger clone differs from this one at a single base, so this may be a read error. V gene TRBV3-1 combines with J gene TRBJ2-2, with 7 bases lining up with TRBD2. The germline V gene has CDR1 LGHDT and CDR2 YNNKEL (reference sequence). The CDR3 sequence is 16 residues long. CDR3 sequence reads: CASSQETSVWTGELLF. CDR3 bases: TGTGCCAGCAGCCAAGAAACTAGCGTTTGGACCGGGGAGCTGCTTTTT.

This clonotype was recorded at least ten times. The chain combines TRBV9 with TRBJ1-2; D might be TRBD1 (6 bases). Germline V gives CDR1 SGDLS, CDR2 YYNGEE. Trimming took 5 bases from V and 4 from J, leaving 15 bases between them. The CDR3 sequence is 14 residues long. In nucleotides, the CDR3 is TGTGCCAGCAGGAAACCGGGACACCCCTATGGCTACACCTTC. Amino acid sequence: CASRKPGHPYGYTF. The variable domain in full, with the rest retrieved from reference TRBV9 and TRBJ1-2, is DSGVTQTPKHLITATGQRVTLRCSPRSGDLSVYWYQQSLDQGLQFLIQYYNGEERAKGNILERFSAQQFPDLHSELNLSSLELGDSALYFCASRKPGHPYGYTFGSGTRLTVV.